This T cell receptor beta chain comes out of a study of T cells in localized non-small cell lung cancer. Whole-study results and caveats: Among the tissues sampled, uninvolved adjacent lung had the highest T cell clonality, above tumor. Sequencing covered just one tumor region, so heterogeneity cannot be ruled out.

The table came from immunoSEQ multiplex PCR; TCRdb's copy has only in-frame clones and leaves some out. The data hold fewer than 90,000 clones, with about three quarters observed a single time. As concerns this clone: Its cognate antigen is unknown.

V shed 7 bases and J 6 bases; nucleotides not matched to a gene: 6. Germline V lookup: CDR1 MNHNY, CDR2 SVGAGI (reference sequence). CDR3 size: 12 residues. The V call is TRBV6-6, the J call TRBJ2-7; 7 nucleotides agree with TRBD2. This TCR was sampled from a man aged 40 to 70 with stage II squamous cell lung carcinoma. The sequencing used PBMCs, collected before any cancer treatment. The CDR3 is CASTPWGGEQYF. CDR3 DNA: TGTGCCAGCACCCCCTGGGGGGGCGAGCAGTACTTC.